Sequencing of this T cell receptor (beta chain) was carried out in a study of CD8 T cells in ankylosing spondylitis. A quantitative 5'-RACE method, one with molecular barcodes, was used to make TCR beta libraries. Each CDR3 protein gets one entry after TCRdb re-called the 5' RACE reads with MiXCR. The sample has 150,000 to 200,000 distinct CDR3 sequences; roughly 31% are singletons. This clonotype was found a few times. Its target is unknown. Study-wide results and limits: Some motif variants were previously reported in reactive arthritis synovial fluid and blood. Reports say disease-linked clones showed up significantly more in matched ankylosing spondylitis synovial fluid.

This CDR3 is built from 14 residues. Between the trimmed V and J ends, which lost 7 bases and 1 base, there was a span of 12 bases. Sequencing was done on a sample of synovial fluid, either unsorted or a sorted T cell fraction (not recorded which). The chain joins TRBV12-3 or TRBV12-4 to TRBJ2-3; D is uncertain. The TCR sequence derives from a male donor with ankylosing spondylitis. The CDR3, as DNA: TGTGCCAGCACCTACTCCCGGGGCACAGATACGCAGTATTTT. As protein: CASTYSRGTDTQYF.